What follows are 23 T cell receptor beta chains derived from one specimen sequenced in a study of T-cell reconstitution after alpha-beta-depleted transplantation in children. This sample's TCRbeta library carried unique molecular identifier barcodes. TCRdb reanalysed the PCR reads using MiXCR and keeps one entry per CDR3 protein. The table shows hundreds of thousands of distinct CDR3 sequences, with around 15% occurring only once. Sample: PBMCs, mostly from graft donor cells, taken 360 days after TCRalphabeta/CD19-depleted stem cell transplant. These receptors all stem from a male patient aged 2 to 9 who had a stem cell transplant for acute lymphoblastic leukemia, so the T cells may come from the graft donor.

The J gene is TRBJ2-4, the V gene TRBV29-1; either TRBD1 or TRBD2 may fit D (5 bases each). This CDR3 spans 12 amino acids. The V gene's germline CDR1 is SQVTM and CDR2 ANQGSEA. The CDR3 here is CSVGADKNIQYF. Here the CDR3 DNA reads TGCAGTGTCGGGGCGGACAAAAACATTCAGTACTTC. Full variable domain (rest looked up from reference TRBV29-1 and TRBJ2-4): SAVISQKPSRDICQRGTSLTIQCQVDSQVTMMFWYRQQPGQSLTLIATANQGSEATYESGFVIDKFPISRPNLTFSTLTVSNMSPEDSSIYLCSVGADKNIQYFGAGTRLSVL.

The chain combines TRBV28 with TRBJ2-7; 8 nucleotides line up with TRBD2. Germline CDR1 MDHEN, CDR2 SYDVKM. V shed 7 bases, J shed 1 base, and the junction held 15 bases outside the gene matches. The CDR3 is made up of 17 amino acids. The CDR3 protein is CASTPRRTSRTSYEQYF. Written as DNA, the CDR3 is TGTGCCAGCACCCCTCGTCGGACTAGCCGCACTTCCTACGAGCAGTACTTC.

About this clonotype: One junction end disagrees with the germline gene, perhaps due to a read error. The V call is TRBV10-1, the J call TRBJ2-3; D is undetermined. This CDR3 has 17 amino acids. The germline CDR1 and CDR2 sequences are WNHNN and SYGVQD (reference sequence). CDR3 coding DNA: TGCGCCAGCAGTGAGTCGGCAGAGCTTCTTAGCACAGATACGCGGTATTTT. Encoded protein: CASSESAELLSTDTRYF.

This clonotype was seen a handful of times. The chain has TRBV12-3 or TRBV12-4 and TRBJ1-5, with D possibly matching TRBD1 (5 bases). The CDR3 spans 14 residues. V was pared by 3 bases and J by 2 bases, with 8 bases between. Written as DNA, the CDR3 is TGTGCCAGCAGTTTCGTACAGGGCAATCAGCCCCAGCATTTT. It translates to CASSFVQGNQPQHF.

This clonotype occurred many times. V usage is TRBV7-8 and J usage is TRBJ2-7; a possible D gene is TRBD2 (5 bases). The CDR3 is 14 amino acids. Germline CDR1 and CDR2: SGHVS and FQNEAQ. V was pared by 0 bases and J by 7 bases, with 13 bases between. Here the CDR3 reads CASSLAYSPGEQYF. The CDR3 DNA sequence: TGTGCCAGCAGCTTAGCTTACTCTCCGGGGGAGCAGTACTTC.

This clonotype was recorded a few times. This rearrangement joins TRBV20-1 to TRBJ2-3; 13 positions match TRBD2. The CDR3 is 16 residues long. V lost 6 bases to trimming and J lost 9 bases; unmatched junction nucleotides: 15. Germline V lookup: CDR1 DFQATT, CDR2 SNEGSKA (reference sequence). CDR3 sequence: CSAARTSGGPQGTQYF. CDR3 coding DNA: TGCAGTGCGGCAAGGACTAGCGGGGGCCCCCAAGGCACGCAGTATTTT.

In its sample, this clonotype was seen a few times. J is TRBJ2-7 and V is TRBV20-1, with D unresolved. V was pared by 3 bases and J by 7 bases, with 7 bases between. The germline CDR1 and CDR2 sequences are DFQATT and SNEGSKA (reference sequence). The CDR3 consists of 10 residues. In DNA, the CDR3 is TGCAGTGCTAGGCTGCGGGAGCAGTACTTC. Translating it yields CSARLREQYF.

The chain uses TRBV5-1 and TRBJ2-7; 8 nucleotides align to TRBD2. The CDR3 is made up of 15 amino acids. The germline V gene has CDR1 SGHRS and CDR2 YFSETQ. The V and J ends lost 5 bases and 7 bases, in that order; junction bases with no gene match: 14. The CDR3 loop is CASSPNRAGVEEQYF. DNA of the CDR3: TGCGCCAGCAGTCCGAACCGAGCGGGAGTGGAAGAGCAGTACTTC. Full variable domain (outside the CDR3, taken from reference TRBV5-1 and TRBJ2-7): KAGVTQTPRYLIKTRGQQVTLSCSPISGHRSVSWYQQTPGQGLQFLFEYFSETQRNKGNFPGRFSGRQFSNSRSEMNVSTLELGDSALYLCASSPNRAGVEEQYFGPGTRLTVT.

This clonotype was picked up a small number of times. The CDR3 region is CSVEDQGFISGRNEQFF. In DNA form, the CDR3 reads TGCAGCGTTGAAGATCAGGGATTTATTAGCGGGAGAAATGAGCAGTTCTTC. The rearrangement joins TRBV29-1 to TRBJ2-1; TRBD2 matches 9 bases. Germline CDR1 and CDR2: SQVTM and ANQGSEA. Germline trimming cut 0 bases from V and 7 bases from J; bases unmatched to any gene: 13. The CDR3 sequence is 17 residues long.

This chain links TRBV20-1 with TRBJ1-4, with 9 bases fitting TRBD1. The CDR3 has 14 residues. Per the germline V gene, CDR1 is DFQATT and CDR2 is SNEGSKA (reference sequence). The V and J ends lost 6 bases and 11 bases, in that order; junction bases with no gene match: 13. CDR3 in DNA: TGCAGTGCCTCCGGTCCTACAGGGGGCAGGAAACTGTTTTTT. Translating gives CSASGPTGGRKLFF.

The chain is built from TRBV28 and TRBJ2-1, with D possibly matching TRBD2 (5 bases). The V end was cut by 6 bases, the J end by 3 bases, with 12 bases between. The CDR3 has 14 amino acids. Germline V gene sequence: CDR1 MDHEN, CDR2 SYDVKM. DNA of the CDR3: TGTGCCAGCAGGAAACTGGGGAGCTACAATGAGCAGTTCTTC. Its protein product is CASRKLGSYNEQFF.

In its sample, this clonotype was seen many times. V usage is TRBV12-3 or TRBV12-4 and J usage is TRBJ2-1, with a possible D match to TRBD1 (6 bases). The CDR3 covers 13 residues. V dropped 3 bases and J dropped 12 bases, with 15 bases sitting between them. In DNA, the CDR3 is TGTGCCAGCAGTTTGATACAGGGTGTCGGGCAGTTCTTC. Translating it yields CASSLIQGVGQFF.

The genes are TRBV5-1 and TRBJ2-3; TRBD2 matches at 14 bases. This CDR3 comprises 19 residues. The V gene end was trimmed by 3 bases and the J gene end by 3 bases; junction bases not matched to a gene: 12. Germline V CDR1 and CDR2: SGHRS, YFSETQ. DNA for the CDR3: TGCGCCAGCAGCTACTCCGGGACTAGCGGGAGTCATTTAACAGATACGCAGTATTTT. This gives the protein CASSYSGTSGSHLTDTQYF.

The gene calls are TRBV12-3 or TRBV12-4 and TRBJ2-5; tentative D call: TRBD1 (6 bases). The CDR3 sequence is 13 residues long. V was shortened by 3 bases and J by 5 bases, with 10 bases between the two germline ends. CDR3 residues: CASSFAGAETQYF. As DNA, the CDR3 is TGTGCCAGCAGTTTTGCAGGGGCTGAGACCCAGTACTTC.

This clonotype was picked up many times. The gene calls are TRBV12-3 or TRBV12-4 and TRBJ2-7, with 12 bases aligning to TRBD2. Trimming at V came to 3 bases and at J to 4 bases, leaving 4 bases not matched to a gene. The CDR3 totals 15 residues. The CDR3 protein is CASSLMTSGSYEQYF. Written as DNA, the CDR3 is TGTGCCAGCAGTTTGATGACTAGCGGGAGTTACGAGCAGTACTTC.

This clonotype was recorded many times. The genes are TRBV12-3 or TRBV12-4 and TRBJ1-1; D is uncertain. V was trimmed by 3 bases and J by 2 bases, leaving 13 bases between them. The length of the CDR3 is 15 residues. The CDR3 sequence: CASSFRVGSNTEAFF. The CDR3 DNA is TGTGCCAGCAGTTTCCGTGTCGGGTCCAACACTGAAGCTTTCTTT.

The table lists this clonotype with a few counts. The chain recombines TRBV25-1 with TRBJ2-7, with 9 bases fitting TRBD1. Germline V lookup: CDR1 MGHDK, CDR2 SYGVNS. The CDR3 extends over 15 amino acids. V lost 5 bases and J lost 6; bases outside the gene matches: 11. The chain's CDR3 is CASSPDRGWKREQYF. The CDR3 DNA follows: TGTGCCAGCAGTCCCGACAGGGGGTGGAAGCGCGAGCAGTACTTC.

This clonotype was seen a few times. This rearrangement joins TRBV7-2 to TRBJ2-7; 10 nucleotides agree with TRBD2. Germline CDR1 and CDR2: SGHTA and FQGNSA. J lost 0 bases, V lost 4 bases, and 9 bases had no gene match. There are 17 residues in the CDR3. DNA for the CDR3: TGTGCCAGCAGCTCGGGGACGGGACTAGCGAGCTCCTACGAGCAGTACTTC. Its protein is CASSSGTGLASSYEQYF.

This clonotype showed up just a few times. The gene calls are TRBV5-1 and TRBJ2-1; 8 bases align to TRBD2. CDR1 and CDR2 (germline): SGHRS, YFSETQ. V was clipped by 0 bases and J by 0 bases; unmatched bases: 5. The CDR3 is 17 residues long. CDR3 amino acids: CASSLVMTSVSYNEQFF. In DNA form, the CDR3 reads TGCGCCAGCAGCTTGGTAATGACTAGCGTCTCCTACAATGAGCAGTTCTTC. The full variable domain, with the rest looked up from reference TRBV5-1 and TRBJ2-1, is KAGVTQTPRYLIKTRGQQVTLSCSPISGHRSVSWYQQTPGQGLQFLFEYFSETQRNKGNFPGRFSGRQFSNSRSEMNVSTLELGDSALYLCASSLVMTSVSYNEQFFGPGTRLTVL.

V gene TRBV4-3 combines with J gene TRBJ2-5; maybe TRBD2 (5 bases). The CDR3 is made up of 16 amino acids. Trimming shortened V by 0 bases and J by 4 bases, and 15 bases separated the two germline ends. Looked up from germline, CDR1 is LGHNA and CDR2 is YSLEER. The CDR3 DNA follows: TGCGCCAGCAGCCAAGACCTAACGGGGTGGGGAGAGACCCAGTACTTC. Translation: CASSQDLTGWGETQYF.

This clonotype was counted only a few times. This chain links TRBV29-1 with TRBJ1-2; no clear D. The CDR3 has 12 residues. V was cut by 3 bases and J by 5 bases, with 10 bases left in between. Germline V CDR1 and CDR2: SQVTM, ANQGSEA. The DNA for the CDR3 is TGCAGCGTTGATGAGGGAGCATATGGCTACACCTTC. Encoded protein: CSVDEGAYGYTF.

This clonotype was observed many times. The genes are TRBV29-1 and TRBJ2-1; D unresolved. The CDR3 is made up of 16 amino acids. Trimming removed 4 bases from V and 0 bases from J, with 16 bases in between. Germline V gene sequence: CDR1 SQVTM, CDR2 ANQGSEA. CDR3 sequence reads: CSVVISRISSYNEQFF. CDR3 in DNA: TGCAGCGTTGTCATTAGCCGGATTAGCTCCTACAATGAGCAGTTCTTC.

This clonotype was seen a handful of times. The V call is TRBV28, the J call TRBJ2-6; the D is unclear. Germline V gene data show CDR1 as MDHEN and CDR2 as SYDVKM. Trimming shortened V by 5 bases and J by 2 bases, and 19 bases separated the two germline ends. The CDR3 has 18 amino acids. For the CDR3, the DNA is TGTGCCAGCAGTGCATTGGTCGTAAGGGCCCCTGGGGCCAACGTCCTGACTTTC. Its translation is CASSALVVRAPGANVLTF.